This TCR beta chain was identified in a study of molecular identifiers for immune sequencing clone quantification. Study-level information: In replicates, RNA from around 20,000 or 100,000 naive CD8 cells was divided five ways and four parts were sequenced.

TCRdb processed the PCR reads anew with MiXCR; each CDR3 protein has one entry. The table records about 640,000 distinct CDR3 sequences, 15% to 20% of them present only once. This clonotype was counted ten times or more. As CD8+CD4-CCR7+CD45RA+ cells, naive CD8 T cells were sorted. Between the trimmed V and J ends, which lost 4 bases and 5 bases, there was a span of 15 bases. The germline V gene has CDR1 SGHNT and CDR2 YYREEE (reference sequence). This CDR3 contains 14 residues. This receptor was obtained from a human donor in good health. Some libraries in this study had Jurkat cell RNA spiked in. What was sequenced was naive CD8+ T cells from blood, with Jurkat cell RNA spiked in. The subset denotes: FACS-sorted CD8+CD4-CCR7+CD45RA+ naive T cells. The rearrangement joins TRBV5-4 to TRBJ2-5; D is perhaps TRBD2 (6 bases). The CDR3 loop is CASSGGKAWETQYF. The CDR3 DNA is TGTGCCAGCAGCGGGGGGAAGGCTTGGGAGACCCAGTACTTC. Using reference TRBV5-4 and TRBJ2-5 for the parts outside the CDR3, the full variable domain is ETGVTQSPTHLIKTRGQQVTLRCSSQSGHNTVSWYQQALGQGPQFIFQYYREEENGRGNFPPRFSGLQFPNYSSELNVNALELDDSALYLCASSGGKAWETQYFGPGTRLLVL.